What follows is one T cell receptor beta chain and its context. Other DNA sequences in the same sample also yield this CDR3. These data belong to a study of blood T cell repertoires in COVID-19. Overall study context: PBMCs, B-cell-depleted T cells, or T cells were the source of the cDNA or gDNA that made up the material.

The data were produced by immunoSEQ multiplex PCR, yet TCRdb's version contains in-frame clones alone and is incomplete. Among 55,000 to 80,000 clones listed, about 91% were seen once. CDR3 size: 13 residues. Looked up from germline, CDR1 is GTSNPN and CDR2 is SVGIG (reference sequence). The ends were cut back, 0 bases at V and 8 bases at J, with 8 bases in the middle. Material: peripheral blood. This clonotype was sampled from a man aged 80 or over with acute or convalescent COVID-19. The chain combines TRBV30 with TRBJ1-6; D uncertain. The CDR3 coding sequence is TGTGCCTGGAGTGTAAACGGAGATTCACCCCTCCACTTT. Its translation is CAWSVNGDSPLHF.